This T cell receptor (beta chain) appears in the sequencing data of a study of cytomegalovirus exposure and HLA in healthy donors. Findings and limits, study-wide: Reportedly, cytomegalovirus status was diagnosed with high sensitivity and specificity. Relative to equally common others, HLA-associated TCR beta chains showed greater clonal expansion in a later analysis. Cytomegalovirus-associated status was assigned to about 170 TCR beta chains.

The PCR ran on 60 Vbeta and 13 Jbeta primers. Authors' methods: A later analysis tallied 87 million or so unique TCR beta chains, 9 million to 12 million of them shared. TCRdb's copy holds only in-frame clones and misses some; the assay was immunoSEQ multiplex PCR. The V and J calls and clone size were taken over from that table, and D and trimming were inferred from the DNA. Among about 140,000 clones, around 78% were seen once, and the ten largest hold around 2.4%. Germline V gene lookup returns CDR1 MNHNY and CDR2 SVGAGI (reference sequence). The V segment lost 4 bases and the J segment 5 bases; nucleotides outside the gene matches: 13. The CDR3 loop spans 16 amino acids. On this clone: Its antigen remains unknown.

Specimen: PBMCs. The sequence derives from a woman between 18 and 29 years old in good health and CMV-seropositive. The chain combines TRBV6-6 with TRBJ1-1, with 7 nucleotides matching TRBD1. The CDR3 reads CASSSGGTGERTEAFF. Here the CDR3 DNA reads TGTGCCAGCAGTTCCGGAGGTACAGGGGAACGGACTGAAGCTTTCTTT.